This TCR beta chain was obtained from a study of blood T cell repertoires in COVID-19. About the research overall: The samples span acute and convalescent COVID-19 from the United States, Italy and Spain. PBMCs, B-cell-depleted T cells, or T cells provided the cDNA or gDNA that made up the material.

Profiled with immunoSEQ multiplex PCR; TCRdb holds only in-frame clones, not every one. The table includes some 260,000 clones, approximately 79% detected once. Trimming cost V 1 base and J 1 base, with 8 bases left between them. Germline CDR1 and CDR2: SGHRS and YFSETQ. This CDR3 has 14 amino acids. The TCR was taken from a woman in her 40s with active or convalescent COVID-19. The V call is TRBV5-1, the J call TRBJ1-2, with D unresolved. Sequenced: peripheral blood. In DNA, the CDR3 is TGCGCCAGCAGCTTGACGCGGGGTAACTATGGCTACACCTTC. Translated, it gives CASSLTRGNYGYTF.